A selection of T cell receptor beta chains follows, all from one sample in a study of T cell changes during pregnancy in multiple sclerosis. Repertoires were generated with immunoSEQ multiplex PCR, while TCRdb's copy carries only in-frame clones and drops some. Of just under 65,000 clones listed, approximately 96% are singletons. The specimen comprised CD8+ T cells from peripheral blood mononuclear cells, sampled after pregnancy. These receptors were collected from a female donor with multiple sclerosis, enrolled in a pregnancy study. Each CDR3 is given with its conserved first and last residue. The D gene is left open where the match is weak. Expanded clones are given a class, and other clones once, few, many or no size at all.

CDR3 length: 15; D gene: .; V gene: TRBV15; J gene: TRBJ2-7; clone size: once; CDR3 protein: CATSRDSVATYEQYF; CDR3 DNA: TGTGCCACCAGCAGAGATTCCGTAGCTACCTACGAGCAGTACTTC
CDR3 length: 18; D gene: .; V gene: TRBV25-1; J gene: TRBJ2-2; clone size: .; CDR3 protein: CASSEWGSLTDQTGELFF; CDR3 DNA: TGTGCCAGCAGTGAATGGGGCTCCCTCACGGACCAAACCGGGGAGCTGTTTTTT
CDR3 length: 12; D gene: .; V gene: TRBV7-9; J gene: TRBJ1-1; clone size: .; CDR3 protein: CASGGRATEAFF; CDR3 DNA: TGTGCCAGCGGGGGGAGGGCGACTGAAGCTTTCTTT
CDR3 length: 12; D gene: .; V gene: TRBV19; J gene: TRBJ1-1; clone size: .; CDR3 protein: CASSTGSSEAFF; CDR3 DNA: TGTGCCAGTTCCACAGGGTCCTCCGAAGCTTTCTTT
CDR3 length: 18; D gene: TRBD2; V gene: TRBV19; J gene: TRBJ2-2; clone size: .; CDR3 protein: CASSAPLGLAGHTGELFF; CDR3 DNA: TGTGCCAGTAGTGCCCCTTTGGGACTAGCGGGACACACCGGGGAGCTGTTTTTT
CDR3 length: 15; D gene: TRBD2; V gene: TRBV27; J gene: TRBJ2-3; clone size: .; CDR3 protein: CASSLGLAGQDTQYF; CDR3 DNA: TGTGCCAGCAGTTTAGGACTAGCGGGGCAAGATACGCAGTATTTT
CDR3 length: 18; D gene: .; V gene: TRBV6-1; J gene: TRBJ1-2; clone size: .; CDR3 protein: CASSANTKSSIEGMRYTF; CDR3 DNA: TGTGCCAGCAGTGCAAACACGAAGAGCTCCATCGAGGGAATGAGGTACACCTTC
CDR3 length: 17; D gene: .; V gene: TRBV28; J gene: TRBJ2-2; clone size: .; CDR3 protein: CASSPVRGYINTGELFF; CDR3 DNA: TGTGCCAGCAGTCCCGTCCGGGGTTATATTAACACCGGGGAGCTGTTTTTT
CDR3 length: 16; D gene: TRBD1; V gene: TRBV9; J gene: TRBJ2-2; clone size: once; CDR3 protein: CASSAWDRGNTGELFF; CDR3 DNA: TGTGCCAGCAGCGCCTGGGACAGGGGAAACACCGGGGAGCTGTTTTTT
CDR3 length: 15; D gene: TRBD1; V gene: TRBV15; J gene: TRBJ1-5; clone size: .; CDR3 protein: CATSLGQGGNQPQHF; CDR3 DNA: TGTGCCACCAGCCTTGGACAGGGCGGGAATCAGCCCCAGCATTTT
CDR3 length: 16; D gene: TRBD1; V gene: TRBV7-9; J gene: TRBJ1-1; clone size: .; CDR3 protein: CASSPGQGMGNTEAFF; CDR3 DNA: TGTGCCAGCAGCCCAGGACAGGGGATGGGGAACACTGAAGCTTTCTTT
CDR3 length: 14; D gene: .; V gene: TRBV28; J gene: TRBJ2-4; clone size: .; CDR3 protein: CASSITGEWVIQYF; CDR3 DNA: TGTGCCAGCAGCATAACGGGGGAGTGGGTCATTCAGTACTTC
CDR3 length: 13; D gene: .; V gene: TRBV7-6; J gene: TRBJ2-3; clone size: .; CDR3 protein: CASSLGGGNTQYF; CDR3 DNA: TGTGCCAGCAGCTTAGGTGGAGGAAATACGCAGTATTTT
CDR3 length: 13; D gene: .; V gene: TRBV10-3; J gene: TRBJ2-2; clone size: .; CDR3 protein: CAISERLDGELFF; CDR3 DNA: TGTGCCATCAGTGAGAGACTAGACGGGGAGCTGTTTTTT
CDR3 length: 16; D gene: TRBD2; V gene: TRBV5-1; J gene: TRBJ2-7; clone size: .; CDR3 protein: CASSLLRGSGAYEQYF; CDR3 DNA: TGCGCCAGCAGCTTGCTCCGCGGGAGTGGCGCCTACGAGCAGTACTTC
CDR3 length: 13; D gene: .; V gene: TRBV28; J gene: TRBJ2-1; clone size: .; CDR3 protein: CASSFLQYNEQFF; CDR3 DNA: TGTGCCAGCAGTTTCCTTCAGTACAATGAGCAGTTCTTC
CDR3 length: 16; D gene: TRBD1; V gene: TRBV11-2; J gene: TRBJ2-7; clone size: .; CDR3 protein: CASTDRTGTEPYEQYF; CDR3 DNA: TGTGCCAGCACCGATCGTACCGGGACAGAACCCTACGAGCAGTACTTC
CDR3 length: 15; D gene: TRBD1; V gene: TRBV7-9; J gene: TRBJ2-1; clone size: .; CDR3 protein: CASSLGGQGKNEQFF; CDR3 DNA: TGTGCCAGCAGCCTTGGAGGACAGGGTAAGAATGAGCAGTTCTTC
CDR3 length: 16; D gene: TRBD2; V gene: TRBV7-8; J gene: TRBJ2-1; clone size: .; CDR3 protein: CASSWGGTTSEIEQFF; CDR3 DNA: TGTGCCAGCAGCTGGGGTGGTACGACTAGCGAGATTGAGCAGTTCTTC
CDR3 length: 16; D gene: .; V gene: TRBV5-1; J gene: TRBJ2-1; clone size: .; CDR3 protein: CASSLDGGVSYNEQFF; CDR3 DNA: TGCGCCAGCAGCTTGGACGGGGGAGTCTCCTACAATGAGCAGTTCTTC
CDR3 length: 19; D gene: TRBD2; V gene: TRBV13; J gene: TRBJ2-7; clone size: .; CDR3 protein: CASSLMGTKTSGNPYEQYF; CDR3 DNA: TGTGCCAGCAGCCTAATGGGGACCAAGACTAGCGGGAACCCCTACGAGCAGTACTTC
CDR3 length: 15; D gene: .; V gene: TRBV4-3; J gene: TRBJ1-2; clone size: .; CDR3 protein: CASSQDHPGVDGYTF; CDR3 DNA: TGCGCCAGCAGCCAAGATCACCCAGGGGTCGATGGCTACACCTTC
CDR3 length: 16; D gene: TRBD1; V gene: TRBV15; J gene: TRBJ1-3; clone size: .; CDR3 protein: CATSRLVTGIRNTIYF; CDR3 DNA: TGTGCCACCAGCAGACTAGTGACAGGGATTAGAAACACCATATATTTT
CDR3 length: 22; D gene: .; V gene: TRBV4-3; J gene: TRBJ2-2; clone size: .; CDR3 protein: CASSQESGDVWRDSANTGELFF; CDR3 DNA: TGCGCCAGCAGCCAAGAATCGGGGGACGTGTGGCGGGATAGCGCGAACACCGGGGAGCTGTTTTTT
CDR3 length: 14; D gene: TRBD1; V gene: TRBV4-1; J gene: TRBJ1-5; clone size: .; CDR3 protein: CASSQTQGNQPQHF; CDR3 DNA: TGCGCCAGCAGCCAAACACAGGGGAATCAGCCCCAGCATTTT
CDR3 length: 13; D gene: .; V gene: TRBV11-2; J gene: TRBJ1-1; clone size: .; CDR3 protein: CASSLIPNTEAFF; CDR3 DNA: TGTGCCAGCAGCTTAATCCCAAACACTGAAGCTTTCTTT
CDR3 length: 16; D gene: .; V gene: TRBV7-2; J gene: TRBJ2-1; clone size: .; CDR3 protein: CASSPSLAGISNEQFF; CDR3 DNA: TGTGCCAGCAGCCCATCCCTGGCGGGAATTTCAAATGAGCAGTTCTTC
CDR3 length: 14; D gene: TRBD1; V gene: TRBV6-5; J gene: TRBJ2-3; clone size: .; CDR3 protein: CASRKGTGTDTQYF; CDR3 DNA: TGTGCCAGCAGAAAAGGGACAGGCACAGATACGCAGTATTTT
CDR3 length: 12; D gene: TRBD1; V gene: TRBV4-1; J gene: TRBJ1-5; clone size: .; CDR3 protein: CASSTGVQPQHF; CDR3 DNA: TGCGCCAGCAGCACAGGGGTTCAGCCCCAGCATTTT
CDR3 length: 16; D gene: TRBD2; V gene: TRBV7-2; J gene: TRBJ2-7; clone size: .; CDR3 protein: CASSPIAGGPIYEQYF; CDR3 DNA: TGTGCCAGCAGCCCAATAGCGGGAGGGCCGATATACGAGCAGTACTTC
CDR3 length: 16; D gene: .; V gene: TRBV6-6; J gene: TRBJ1-3; clone size: .; CDR3 protein: CASSSTKGAFGNTIYF; CDR3 DNA: TGTGCCAGCAGTTCAACCAAAGGGGCGTTCGGAAACACCATATATTTT